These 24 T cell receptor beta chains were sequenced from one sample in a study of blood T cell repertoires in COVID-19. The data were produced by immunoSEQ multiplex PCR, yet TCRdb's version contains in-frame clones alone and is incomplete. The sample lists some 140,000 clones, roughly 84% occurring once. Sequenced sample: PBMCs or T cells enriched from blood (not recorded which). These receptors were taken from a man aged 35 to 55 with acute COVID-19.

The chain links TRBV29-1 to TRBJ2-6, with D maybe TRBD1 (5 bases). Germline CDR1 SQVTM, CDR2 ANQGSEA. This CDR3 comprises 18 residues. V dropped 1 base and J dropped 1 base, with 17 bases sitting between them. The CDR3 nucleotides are TGCAGCGTTGAAGTCGTGGGGAAGGGGTTTTCTGGGGCCAACGTCCTGACTTTC. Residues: CSVEVVGKGFSGANVLTF.

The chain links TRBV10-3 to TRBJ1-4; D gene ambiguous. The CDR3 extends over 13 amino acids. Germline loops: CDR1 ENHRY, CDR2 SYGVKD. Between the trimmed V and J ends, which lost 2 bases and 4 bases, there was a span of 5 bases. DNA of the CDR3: TGTGCCATCAGTGAGGGGCGTAATGAAAAACTGTTTTTT. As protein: CAISEGRNEKLFF.

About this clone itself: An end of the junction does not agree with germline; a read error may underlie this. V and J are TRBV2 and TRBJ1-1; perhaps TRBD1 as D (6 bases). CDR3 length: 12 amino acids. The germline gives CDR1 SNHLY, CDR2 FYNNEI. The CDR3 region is CASSGQNSEAFF. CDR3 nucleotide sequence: TGTGCCAGCAGCGGACAGAACTCTGAAGCTTTCTTT.

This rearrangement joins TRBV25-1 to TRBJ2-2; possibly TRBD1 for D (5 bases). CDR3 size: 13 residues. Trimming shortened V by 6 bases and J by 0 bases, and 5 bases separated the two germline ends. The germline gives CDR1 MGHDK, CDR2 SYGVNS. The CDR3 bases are TGTGCCAGCAGGGACACGAACACCGGGGAGCTGTTTTTT. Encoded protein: CASRDTNTGELFF.

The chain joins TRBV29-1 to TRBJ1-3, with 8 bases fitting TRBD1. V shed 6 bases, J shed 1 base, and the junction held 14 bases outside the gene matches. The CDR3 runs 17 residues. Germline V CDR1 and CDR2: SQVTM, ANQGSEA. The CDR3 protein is CSVITQGDGPSGNTIYF. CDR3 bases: TGCAGCGTGATAACACAGGGGGATGGGCCGTCTGGAAACACCATATATTTT.

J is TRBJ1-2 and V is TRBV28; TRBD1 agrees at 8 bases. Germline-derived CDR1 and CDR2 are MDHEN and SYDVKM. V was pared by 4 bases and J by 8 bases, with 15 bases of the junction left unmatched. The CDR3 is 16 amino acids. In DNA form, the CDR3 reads TGTGCCAGCAGTTGGGGGAACTCAGGGGGCAATCTCGGCTACACCTTC. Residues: CASSWGNSGGNLGYTF.

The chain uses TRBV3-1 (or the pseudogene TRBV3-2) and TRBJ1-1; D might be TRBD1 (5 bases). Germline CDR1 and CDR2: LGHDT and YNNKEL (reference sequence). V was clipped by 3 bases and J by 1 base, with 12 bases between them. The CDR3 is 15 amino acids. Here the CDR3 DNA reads TGTGCCAGCAGCCAGAGGAGGGGATGGAACACTGAAGCTTTCTTT. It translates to CASSQRRGWNTEAFF.

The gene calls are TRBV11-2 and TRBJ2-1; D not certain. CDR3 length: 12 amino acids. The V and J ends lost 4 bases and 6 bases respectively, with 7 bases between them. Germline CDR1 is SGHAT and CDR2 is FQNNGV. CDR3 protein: CASSSLPNEQFF. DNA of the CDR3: TGTGCCAGCAGCTCCCTCCCCAATGAGCAGTTCTTC.

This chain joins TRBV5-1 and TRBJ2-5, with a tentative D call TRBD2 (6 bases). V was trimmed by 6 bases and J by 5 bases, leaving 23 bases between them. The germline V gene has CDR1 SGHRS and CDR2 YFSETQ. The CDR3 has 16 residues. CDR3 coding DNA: TGCGCCAGCAACTCCGGGACTTCCAAAAGGTGGGAGACCCAGTACTTC. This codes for CASNSGTSKRWETQYF.

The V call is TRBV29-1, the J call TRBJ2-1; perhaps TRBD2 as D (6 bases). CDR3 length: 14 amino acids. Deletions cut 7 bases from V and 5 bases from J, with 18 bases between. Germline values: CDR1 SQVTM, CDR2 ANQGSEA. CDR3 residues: CSANGGPENNEQFF. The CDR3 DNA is TGCAGCGCCAACGGAGGGCCCGAGAACAATGAGCAGTTCTTC.

CDR3 sequence (DNA): TGTGCCTGGAGTGTATCTGGGGGCTTCTACGAGCAGTACTTC. Protein sequence: CAWSVSGGFYEQYF. The V gene is TRBV30, the J gene TRBJ2-7, with D possibly being TRBD1 (6 bases). V was shortened by 0 bases and J by 3 bases, with 12 bases between the two germline ends. Germline values: CDR1 GTSNPN, CDR2 SVGIG (reference sequence). The CDR3 loop spans 14 amino acids.

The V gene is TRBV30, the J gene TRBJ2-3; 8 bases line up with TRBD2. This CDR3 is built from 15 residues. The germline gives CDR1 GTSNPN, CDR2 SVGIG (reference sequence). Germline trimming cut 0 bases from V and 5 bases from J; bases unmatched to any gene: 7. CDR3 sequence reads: CAWSVDSGAQDTQYF. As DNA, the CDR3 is TGTGCCTGGAGTGTAGATAGCGGGGCCCAAGATACGCAGTATTTT.

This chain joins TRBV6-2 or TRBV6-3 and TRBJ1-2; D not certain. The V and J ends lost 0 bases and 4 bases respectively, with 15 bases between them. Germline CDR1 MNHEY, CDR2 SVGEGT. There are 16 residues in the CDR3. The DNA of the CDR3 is TGTGCCAGCAGTTACTCGAAGTCCGCGGTTCCCTATGGCTACACCTTC. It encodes CASSYSKSAVPYGYTF.

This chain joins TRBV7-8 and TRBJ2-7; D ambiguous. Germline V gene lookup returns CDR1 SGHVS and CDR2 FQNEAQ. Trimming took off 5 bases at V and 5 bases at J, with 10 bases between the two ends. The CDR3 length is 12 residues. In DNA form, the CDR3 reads TGTGCCAGCAGCCGACGAGAGAACGAGCAGTACTTC. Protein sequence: CASSRRENEQYF.

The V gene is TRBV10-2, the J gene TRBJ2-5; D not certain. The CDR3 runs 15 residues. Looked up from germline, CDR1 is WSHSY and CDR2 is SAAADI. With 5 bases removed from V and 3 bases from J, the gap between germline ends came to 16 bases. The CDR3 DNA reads TGCGCCAGCAGTCCAACGAGTCTTCCCAAAGAGACCCAGTACTTC. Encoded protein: CASSPTSLPKETQYF.

CDR3 DNA sequence: TGTGCCAGCAGCTTAGTGTTGGGGCGACCCTACGAGCAGTACTTC. Amino acids: CASSLVLGRPYEQYF. This chain links TRBV11-2 with TRBJ2-7, with D possibly being TRBD1 (5 bases). In germline, CDR1 is SGHAT, CDR2 FQNNGV. Trimming pared 1 base from V and 2 bases from J, leaving 12 bases between. This CDR3 region has 15 residues.

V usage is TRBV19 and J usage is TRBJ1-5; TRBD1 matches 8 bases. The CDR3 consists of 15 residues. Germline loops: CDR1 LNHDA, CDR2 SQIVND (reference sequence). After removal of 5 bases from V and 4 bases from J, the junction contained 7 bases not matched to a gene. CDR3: CASSSSGGWNQPQHF. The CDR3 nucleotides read TGTGCCAGTAGTTCCTCAGGGGGCTGGAATCAGCCCCAGCATTTT.

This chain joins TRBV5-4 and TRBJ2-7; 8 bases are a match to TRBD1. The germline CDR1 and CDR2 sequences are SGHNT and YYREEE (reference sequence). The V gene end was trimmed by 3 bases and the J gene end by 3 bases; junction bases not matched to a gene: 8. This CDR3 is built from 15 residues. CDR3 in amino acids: CASSSPGTGVYEQYF. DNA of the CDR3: TGTGCCAGCAGCTCCCCCGGGACAGGTGTCTACGAGCAGTACTTC.

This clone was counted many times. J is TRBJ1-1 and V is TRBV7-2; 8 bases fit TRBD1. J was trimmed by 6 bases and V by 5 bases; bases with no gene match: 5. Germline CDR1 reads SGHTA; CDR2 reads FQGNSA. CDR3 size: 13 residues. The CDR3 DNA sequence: TGTGCCAGCAGCGGACAGGGCCCCGCTGAAGCTTTCTTT. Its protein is CASSGQGPAEAFF.

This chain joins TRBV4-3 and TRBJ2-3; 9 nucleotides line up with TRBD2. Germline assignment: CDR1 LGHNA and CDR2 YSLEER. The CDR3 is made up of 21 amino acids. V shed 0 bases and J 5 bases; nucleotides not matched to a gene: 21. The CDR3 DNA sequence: TGCGCCAGCAGCCAAGATTGGCGCTCTGAACCTGGGACTAGCCGAATAGATACGCAGTATTTT. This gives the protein CASSQDWRSEPGTSRIDTQYF.

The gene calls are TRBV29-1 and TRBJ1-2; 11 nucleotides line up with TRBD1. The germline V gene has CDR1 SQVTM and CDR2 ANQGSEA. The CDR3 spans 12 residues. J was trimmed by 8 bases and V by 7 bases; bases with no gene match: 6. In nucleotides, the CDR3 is TGCAGCGCCCGGACAGGGGGCGAGGGCTACACCTTC. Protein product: CSARTGGEGYTF.

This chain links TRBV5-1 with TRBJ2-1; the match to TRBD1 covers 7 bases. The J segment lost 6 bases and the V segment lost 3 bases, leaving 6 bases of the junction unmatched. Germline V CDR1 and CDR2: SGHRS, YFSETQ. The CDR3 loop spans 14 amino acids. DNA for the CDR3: TGCGCCAGCAGCTATATGACAGGGACCAATGAGCAGTTCTTC. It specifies CASSYMTGTNEQFF.

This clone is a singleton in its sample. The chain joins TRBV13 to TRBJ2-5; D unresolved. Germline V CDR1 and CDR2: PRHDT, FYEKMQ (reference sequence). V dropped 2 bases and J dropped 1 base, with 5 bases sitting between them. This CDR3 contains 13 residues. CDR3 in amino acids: CASSLTSQETQYF. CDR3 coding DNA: TGTGCCAGCAGCTTAACCAGCCAAGAGACCCAGTACTTC.

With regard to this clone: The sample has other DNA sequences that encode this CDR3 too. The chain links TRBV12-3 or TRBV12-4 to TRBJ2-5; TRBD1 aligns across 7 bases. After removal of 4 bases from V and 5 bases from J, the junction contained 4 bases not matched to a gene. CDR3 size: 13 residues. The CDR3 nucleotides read TGTGCCAGCAGTTCGACAGGGCAGGAGACCCAGTACTTC. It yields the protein CASSSTGQETQYF.